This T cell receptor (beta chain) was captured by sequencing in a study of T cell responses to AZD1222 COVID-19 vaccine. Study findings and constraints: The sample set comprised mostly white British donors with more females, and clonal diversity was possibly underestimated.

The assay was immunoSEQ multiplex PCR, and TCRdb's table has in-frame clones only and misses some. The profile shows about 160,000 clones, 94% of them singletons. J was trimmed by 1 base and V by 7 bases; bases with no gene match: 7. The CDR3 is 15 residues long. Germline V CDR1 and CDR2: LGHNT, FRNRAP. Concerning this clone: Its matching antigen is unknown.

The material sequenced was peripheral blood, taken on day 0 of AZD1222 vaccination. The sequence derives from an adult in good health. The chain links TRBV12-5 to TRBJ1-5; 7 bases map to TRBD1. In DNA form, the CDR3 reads TGTGCTAGTGCCTGGCCAGGGGGAAGCAATCAGCCCCAGCATTTT. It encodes CASAWPGGSNQPQHF.